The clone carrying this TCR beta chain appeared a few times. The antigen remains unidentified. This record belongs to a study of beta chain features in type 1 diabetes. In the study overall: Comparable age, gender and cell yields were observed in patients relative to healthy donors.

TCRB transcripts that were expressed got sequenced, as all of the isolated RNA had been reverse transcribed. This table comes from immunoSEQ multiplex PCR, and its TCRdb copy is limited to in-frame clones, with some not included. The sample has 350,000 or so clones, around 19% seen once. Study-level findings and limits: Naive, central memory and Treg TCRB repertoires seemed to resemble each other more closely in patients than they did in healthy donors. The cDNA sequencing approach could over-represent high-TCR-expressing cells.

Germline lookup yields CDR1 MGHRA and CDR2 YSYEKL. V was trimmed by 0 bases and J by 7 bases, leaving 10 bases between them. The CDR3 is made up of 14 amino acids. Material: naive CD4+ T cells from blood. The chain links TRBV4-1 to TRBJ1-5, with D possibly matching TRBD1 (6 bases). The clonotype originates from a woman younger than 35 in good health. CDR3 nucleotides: TGCGCCAGCAGCCAAGAGGGACAAACCCAGCCCCAGCATTTT. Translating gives CASSQEGQTQPQHF.